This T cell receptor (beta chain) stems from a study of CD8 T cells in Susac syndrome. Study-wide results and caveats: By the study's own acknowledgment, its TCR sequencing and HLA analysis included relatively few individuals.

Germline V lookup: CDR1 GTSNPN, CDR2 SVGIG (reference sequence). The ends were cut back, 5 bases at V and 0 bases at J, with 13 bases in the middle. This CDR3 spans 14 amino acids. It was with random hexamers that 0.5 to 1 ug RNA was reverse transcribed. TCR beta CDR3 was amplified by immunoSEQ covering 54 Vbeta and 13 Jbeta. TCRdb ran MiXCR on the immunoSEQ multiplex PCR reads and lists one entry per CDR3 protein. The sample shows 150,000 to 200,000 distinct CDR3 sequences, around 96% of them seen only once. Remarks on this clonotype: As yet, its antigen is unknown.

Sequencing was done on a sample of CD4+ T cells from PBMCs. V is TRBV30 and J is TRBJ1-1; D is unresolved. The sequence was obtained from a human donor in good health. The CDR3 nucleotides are TGTGCCTGGGGGCGAGGGTGGATGAACACTGAAGCTTTCTTT. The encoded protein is CAWGRGWMNTEAFF.